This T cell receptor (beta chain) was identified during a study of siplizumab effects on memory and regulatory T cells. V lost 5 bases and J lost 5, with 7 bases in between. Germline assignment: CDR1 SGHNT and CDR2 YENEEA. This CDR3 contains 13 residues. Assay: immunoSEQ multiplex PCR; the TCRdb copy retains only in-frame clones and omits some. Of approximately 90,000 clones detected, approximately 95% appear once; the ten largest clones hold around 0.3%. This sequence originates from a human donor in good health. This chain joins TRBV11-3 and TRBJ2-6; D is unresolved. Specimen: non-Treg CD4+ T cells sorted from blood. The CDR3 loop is CASSLGRANVLTF. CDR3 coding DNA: TGTGCCAGCAGCCTTGGTAGGGCCAACGTCCTGACTTTC.